Below, one T cell receptor (beta chain) is given with its context. Antigen specificity is unknown. The data derive from a study of T cells in tuberculosis. Turning to the study itself: Sequenced TCRs come from CD1B-GMM tetramer-binding T cells. Overall study findings and caveats: Samples were chosen by availability of cryopreserved specimens.

V gave up 10 bases and J gave up 5 bases; unmatched junction bases: 3. The CDR3 is 13 amino acids. Germline lookup yields CDR1 ENHRY and CDR2 SYGVKD. TCRdb's table, derived via immunoSEQ multiplex PCR, lists solely in-frame clones and lacks some. The repertoire consists of about 35,000 clones, with about 94% occurring once and the leading ten covering roughly 7.2%. The sample comprised PBMCs. This receptor was obtained from a donor aged 10-35 years with latent tuberculosis or without tuberculosis infection. V is TRBV10-3 and J is TRBJ2-1; 12 bases fit TRBD2. The CDR3 reads CATGLAGNNEQFF. The CDR3 DNA follows: TGTGCCACAGGACTAGCGGGGAACAATGAGCAGTTCTTC.